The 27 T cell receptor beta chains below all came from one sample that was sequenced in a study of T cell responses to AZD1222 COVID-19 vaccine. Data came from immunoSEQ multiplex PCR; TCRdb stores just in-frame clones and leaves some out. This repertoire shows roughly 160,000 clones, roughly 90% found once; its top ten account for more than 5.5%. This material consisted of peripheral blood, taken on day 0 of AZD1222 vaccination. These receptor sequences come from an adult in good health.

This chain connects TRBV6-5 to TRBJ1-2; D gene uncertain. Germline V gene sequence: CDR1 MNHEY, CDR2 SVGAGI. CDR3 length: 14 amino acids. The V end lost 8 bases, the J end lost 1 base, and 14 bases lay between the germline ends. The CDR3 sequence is CASHPGAYNYGYTF. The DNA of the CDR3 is TGTGCCAGCCATCCAGGCGCATATAACTATGGCTACACCTTC.

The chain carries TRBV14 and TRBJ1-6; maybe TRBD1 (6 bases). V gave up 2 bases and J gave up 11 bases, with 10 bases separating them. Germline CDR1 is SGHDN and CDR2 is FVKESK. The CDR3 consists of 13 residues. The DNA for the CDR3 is TGTGCCAGCAGCCAAAACAGGGCGACACCCCTCCACTTT. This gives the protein CASSQNRATPLHF.

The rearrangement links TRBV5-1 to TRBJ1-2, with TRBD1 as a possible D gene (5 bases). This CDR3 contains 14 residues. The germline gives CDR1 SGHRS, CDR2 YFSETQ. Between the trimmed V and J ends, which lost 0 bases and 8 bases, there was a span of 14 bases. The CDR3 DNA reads TGCGCCAGCAGCTTGGGAACCAGGGAGGGCGGCTACACCTTC. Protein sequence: CASSLGTREGGYTF.

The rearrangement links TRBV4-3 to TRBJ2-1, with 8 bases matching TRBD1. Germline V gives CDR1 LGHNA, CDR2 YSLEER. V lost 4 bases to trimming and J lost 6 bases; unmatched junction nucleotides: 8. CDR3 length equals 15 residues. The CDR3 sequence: CASSRAGGIGNEQFF. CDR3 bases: TGCGCCAGCAGCCGGGCAGGGGGCATCGGCAATGAGCAGTTCTTC.

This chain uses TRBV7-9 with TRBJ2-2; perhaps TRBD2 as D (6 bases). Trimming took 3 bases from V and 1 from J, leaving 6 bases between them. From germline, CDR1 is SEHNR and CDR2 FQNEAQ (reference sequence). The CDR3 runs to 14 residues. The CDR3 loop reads CASSFSGNTGELFF. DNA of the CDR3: TGTGCCAGCAGCTTTAGCGGGAACACCGGGGAGCTGTTTTTT.

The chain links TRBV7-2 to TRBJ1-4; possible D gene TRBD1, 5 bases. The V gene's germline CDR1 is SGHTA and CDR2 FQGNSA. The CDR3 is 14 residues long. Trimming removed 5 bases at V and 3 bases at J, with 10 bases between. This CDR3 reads CASSRGGANEKLFF. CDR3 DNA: TGTGCCAGCAGCCGGGGGGGAGCTAATGAAAAACTGTTTTTT.

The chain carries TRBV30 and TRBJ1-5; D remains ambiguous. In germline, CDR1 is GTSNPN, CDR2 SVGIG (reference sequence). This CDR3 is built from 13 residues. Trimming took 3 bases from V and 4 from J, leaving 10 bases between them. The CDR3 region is CAWSPRDNQPQHF. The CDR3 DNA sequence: TGTGCCTGGAGCCCTCGGGATAATCAGCCCCAGCATTTT. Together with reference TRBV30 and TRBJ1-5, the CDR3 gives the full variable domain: SQTIHQWPATLVQPVGSPLSLECTVEGTSNPNLYWYRQAAGRGLQLLFYSVGIGQISSEVPQNLSASRPQDRQFILSSKKLLLSDSGFYLCAWSPRDNQPQHFGDGTRLSIL.

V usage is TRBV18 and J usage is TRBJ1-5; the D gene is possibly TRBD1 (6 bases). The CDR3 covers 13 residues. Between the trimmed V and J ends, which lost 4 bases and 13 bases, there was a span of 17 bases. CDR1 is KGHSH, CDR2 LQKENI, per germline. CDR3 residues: CASSRTRTEFQHF. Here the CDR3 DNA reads TGTGCCAGCTCACGCACCAGGACAGAGTTTCAGCATTTT.

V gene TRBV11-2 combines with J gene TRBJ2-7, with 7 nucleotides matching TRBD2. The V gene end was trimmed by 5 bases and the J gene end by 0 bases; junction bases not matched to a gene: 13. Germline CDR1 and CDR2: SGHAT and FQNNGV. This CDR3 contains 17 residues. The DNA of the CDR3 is TGTGCCAGCAGCCCCTCCCGTAATAGCGGGCTCTCCTACGAGCAGTACTTC. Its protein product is CASSPSRNSGLSYEQYF.

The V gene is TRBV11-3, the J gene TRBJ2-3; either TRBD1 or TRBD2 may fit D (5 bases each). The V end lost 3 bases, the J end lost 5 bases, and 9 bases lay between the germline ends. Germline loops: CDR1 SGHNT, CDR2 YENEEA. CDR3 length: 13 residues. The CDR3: CASSFRGGDTQYF. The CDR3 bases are TGTGCCAGCAGCTTTCGGGGCGGAGATACGCAGTATTTT.

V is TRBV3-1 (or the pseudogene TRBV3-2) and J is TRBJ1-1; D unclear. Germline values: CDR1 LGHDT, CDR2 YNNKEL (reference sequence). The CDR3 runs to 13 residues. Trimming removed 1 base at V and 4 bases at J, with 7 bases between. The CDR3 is CASSQGSGTEAFF. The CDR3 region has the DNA TGTGCCAGCAGCCAAGGATCGGGCACTGAAGCTTTCTTT.

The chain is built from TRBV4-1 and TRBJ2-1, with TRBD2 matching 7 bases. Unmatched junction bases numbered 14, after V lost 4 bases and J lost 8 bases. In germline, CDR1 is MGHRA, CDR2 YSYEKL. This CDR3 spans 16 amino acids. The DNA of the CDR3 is TGCGCCAGCAGCCCTACCGGCGGACTAGGAAAGTATGAGCAGTTCTTC. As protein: CASSPTGGLGKYEQFF.

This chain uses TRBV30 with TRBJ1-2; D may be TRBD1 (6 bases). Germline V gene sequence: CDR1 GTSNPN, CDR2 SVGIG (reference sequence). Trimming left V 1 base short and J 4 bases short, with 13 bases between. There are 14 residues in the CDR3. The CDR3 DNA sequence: TGTGCCTGGAGTGGACAGGCTCGGAGCTATGGCTACACCTTC. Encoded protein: CAWSGQARSYGYTF.

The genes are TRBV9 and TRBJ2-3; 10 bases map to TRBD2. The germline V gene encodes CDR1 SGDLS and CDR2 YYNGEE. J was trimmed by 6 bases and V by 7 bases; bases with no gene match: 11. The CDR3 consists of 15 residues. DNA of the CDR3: TGTGCCAGCGGGGGGAGCCTAGCGGGAGTCGATACGCAGTATTTT. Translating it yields CASGGSLAGVDTQYF.

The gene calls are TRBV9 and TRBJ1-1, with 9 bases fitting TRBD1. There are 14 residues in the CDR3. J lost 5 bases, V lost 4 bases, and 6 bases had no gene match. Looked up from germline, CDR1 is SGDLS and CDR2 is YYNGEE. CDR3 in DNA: TGTGCCAGCAGCCCAGTGGGGACAGGGACTGAAGCTTTCTTT. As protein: CASSPVGTGTEAFF.

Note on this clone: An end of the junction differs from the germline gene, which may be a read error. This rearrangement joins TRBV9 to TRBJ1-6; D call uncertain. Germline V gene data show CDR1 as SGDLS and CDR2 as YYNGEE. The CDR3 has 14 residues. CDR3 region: CASSVAHGDSPLHF. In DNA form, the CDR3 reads TGTGCCAGCAGTGTAGCCCACGGGGATTCACCCCTCCACTTT.

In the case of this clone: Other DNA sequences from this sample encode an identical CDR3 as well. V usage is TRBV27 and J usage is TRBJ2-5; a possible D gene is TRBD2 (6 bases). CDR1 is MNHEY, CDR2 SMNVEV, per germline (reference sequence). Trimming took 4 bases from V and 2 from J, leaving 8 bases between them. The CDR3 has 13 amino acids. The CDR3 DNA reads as TGTGCCAGCAGTTCGGGACTTCAAGAGACCCAGTACTTC. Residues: CASSSGLQETQYF.

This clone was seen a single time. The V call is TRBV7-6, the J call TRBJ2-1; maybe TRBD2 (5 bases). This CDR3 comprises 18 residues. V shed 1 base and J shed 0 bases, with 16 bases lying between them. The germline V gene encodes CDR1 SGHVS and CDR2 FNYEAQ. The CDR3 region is CASSLERGPPSSYNEQFF. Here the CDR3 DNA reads TGTGCCAGCAGCTTAGAGAGAGGGCCACCAAGCTCCTACAATGAGCAGTTCTTC.

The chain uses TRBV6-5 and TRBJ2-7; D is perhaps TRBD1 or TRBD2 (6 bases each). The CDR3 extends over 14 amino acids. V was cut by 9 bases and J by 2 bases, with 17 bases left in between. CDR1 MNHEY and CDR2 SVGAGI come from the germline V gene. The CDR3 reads CASSSLGGPYEQYF. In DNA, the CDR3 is TGTGCCAGTAGCTCACTGGGGGGCCCCTACGAGCAGTACTTC.

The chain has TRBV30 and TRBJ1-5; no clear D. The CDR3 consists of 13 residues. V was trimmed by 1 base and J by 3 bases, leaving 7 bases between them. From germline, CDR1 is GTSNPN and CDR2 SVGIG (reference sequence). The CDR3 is CAWSGDNNQPQHF. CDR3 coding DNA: TGTGCCTGGAGTGGTGACAACAATCAGCCCCAGCATTTT.

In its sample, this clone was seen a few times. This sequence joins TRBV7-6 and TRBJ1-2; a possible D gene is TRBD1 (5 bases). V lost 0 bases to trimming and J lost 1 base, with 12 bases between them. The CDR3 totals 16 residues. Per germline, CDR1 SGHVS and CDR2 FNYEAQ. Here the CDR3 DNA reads TGTGCCAGCAGCTTAGCACCGGGGCCCCTTAACTATGGCTACACCTTC. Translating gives CASSLAPGPLNYGYTF. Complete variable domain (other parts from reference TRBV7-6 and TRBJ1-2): GAGVSQSPRYKVTKRGQDVALRCDPISGHVSLYWYRQALGQGPEFLTYFNYEAQQDKSGLPNDRFSAERPEGSISTLTIQRTEQRDSAMYRCASSLAPGPLNYGYTFGSGTRLTVV.

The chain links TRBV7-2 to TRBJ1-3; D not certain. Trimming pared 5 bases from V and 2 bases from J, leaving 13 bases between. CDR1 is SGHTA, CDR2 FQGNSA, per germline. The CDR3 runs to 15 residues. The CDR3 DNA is TGTGCCAGCAGCGTTCCCAAGGTTACTGGAAACACCATATATTTT. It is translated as CASSVPKVTGNTIYF.

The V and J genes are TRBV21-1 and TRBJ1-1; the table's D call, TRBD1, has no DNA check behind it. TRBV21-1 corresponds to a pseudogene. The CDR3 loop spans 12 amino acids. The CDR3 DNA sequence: TGTGCCAAGGGGCGCCTGAACACTGAAGCTTTCTTT. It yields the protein CAKGRLNTEAFF.

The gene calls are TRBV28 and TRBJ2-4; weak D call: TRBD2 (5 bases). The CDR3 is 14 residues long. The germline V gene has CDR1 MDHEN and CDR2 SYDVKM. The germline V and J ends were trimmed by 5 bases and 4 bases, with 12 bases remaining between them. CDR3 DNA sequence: TGTGCCAGCAGTACCGGCGGGCGAAAAAACATTCAGTACTTC. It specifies CASSTGGRKNIQYF.

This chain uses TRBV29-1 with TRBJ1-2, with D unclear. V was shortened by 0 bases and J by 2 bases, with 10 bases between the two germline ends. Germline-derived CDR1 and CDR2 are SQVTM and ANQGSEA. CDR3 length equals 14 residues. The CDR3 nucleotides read TGCAGCGTTGAAGATCCGGGCAGGAACTATGGCTACACCTTC. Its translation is CSVEDPGRNYGYTF.

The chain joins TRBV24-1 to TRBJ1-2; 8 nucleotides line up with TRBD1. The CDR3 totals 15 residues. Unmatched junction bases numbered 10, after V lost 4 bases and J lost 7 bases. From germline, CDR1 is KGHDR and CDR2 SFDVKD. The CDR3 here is CATSDPGQDISGYTF. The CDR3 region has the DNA TGTGCCACCAGTGACCCGGGACAGGATATCTCTGGCTACACCTTC.

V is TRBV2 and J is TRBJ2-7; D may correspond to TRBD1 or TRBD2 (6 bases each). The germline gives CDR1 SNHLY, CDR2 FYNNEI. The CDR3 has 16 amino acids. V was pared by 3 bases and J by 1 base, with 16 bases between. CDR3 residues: CASSDRRGHVSYEQYF. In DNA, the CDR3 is TGTGCCAGCAGTGATCGCCGGGGGCATGTATCCTACGAGCAGTACTTC.